The source of this T cell receptor (beta chain) is a study of cytotoxic CD8 clonotypes in ibrutinib-treated CLL. Broader study findings: Public clonotypes proved infrequent, and on treatment they shrank or remained steady. The study found clonality rose at ibrutinib response, then fell toward baseline at progression.

Genomic DNA in a quantity of around 2 micrograms was derived from cryopreserved PBMCs for TCR beta libraries. The assay was immunoSEQ multiplex PCR, and TCRdb's table has in-frame clones only and misses some. The sample holds around 150,000 clones, 81% seen once. This clone has only a few counts. Its antigen is undetermined. The sample consisted of PBMCs, taken after 12 months of ibrutinib treatment. The TCR comes from a human donor with chronic lymphocytic leukemia.

The DNA of the CDR3 is TGTGCCAGCACCACTCCGGGGAGGGTAGATGGGACTGAAGCTTTCTTT. Translated: CASTTPGRVDGTEAFF. The rearrangement joins TRBV28 to TRBJ1-1; D is unclear. Germline values: CDR1 MDHEN, CDR2 SYDVKM. V was shortened by 7 bases and J by 5 bases, with 23 bases between the two germline ends. The CDR3 consists of 16 residues.